The TCR beta chain described here comes from a study of cytomegalovirus exposure and HLA in healthy donors. Findings and limits, study-wide: Analyses of presence and absence presupposed an approximately uniform sequencing depth across donors. Per a later analysis, HLA-associated TCR beta chains showed more clonal expansion than other, equally common TCR beta chains. Most subjects had HLA-A and HLA-B alleles reportedly predicted accurately by TCR beta sequences.

This clone was picked up a small number of times. Its antigen is not identified. The PCR was carried out with 60 Vbeta primers and 13 Jbeta primers. TCRdb keeps only in-frame clones here, not all; method: immunoSEQ multiplex PCR. The sample lists more than 55,000 clones; about 74% were seen once. The TCR originated in a woman aged 60 to 75 in good health and CMV-seropositive. The specimen was PBMCs.

CDR3 residues: CASSFTDEQYF. In DNA, the CDR3 is TGTGCCAGCAGCTTCACGGACGAGCAGTACTTC. J is TRBJ2-7 and V is TRBV7-8, with unresolved D. The V end lost 3 bases, the J end lost 5 bases, and 5 bases lay between the germline ends. This CDR3 spans 11 amino acids. Germline V gene sequence: CDR1 SGHVS, CDR2 FQNEAQ.